The TCR beta chain described here comes from a study of blood T cell repertoires in COVID-19. The CDR3 is 14 amino acids. With 3 bases removed from V and 6 bases from J, the gap between germline ends came to 12 bases. Germline lookup yields CDR1 LGHDT and CDR2 YNNKEL (reference sequence). Method: immunoSEQ multiplex PCR; TCRdb's copy keeps in-frame clones and lacks some. Of 140,000 to 150,000 clones listed, roughly 78% are singletons. The sequence was collected from a woman between 45 and 65 years old who had recovered from COVID-19. Sample: PBMCs or T cells enriched from blood (not recorded which). The chain carries TRBV3-1 (or the pseudogene TRBV3-2) and TRBJ1-5; possible D gene TRBD1, 5 bases. DNA for the CDR3: TGTGCCAGCAGCCAGGGGGGTACCGGTCAGCCCCAGCATTTT. Amino acid sequence: CASSQGGTGQPQHF.